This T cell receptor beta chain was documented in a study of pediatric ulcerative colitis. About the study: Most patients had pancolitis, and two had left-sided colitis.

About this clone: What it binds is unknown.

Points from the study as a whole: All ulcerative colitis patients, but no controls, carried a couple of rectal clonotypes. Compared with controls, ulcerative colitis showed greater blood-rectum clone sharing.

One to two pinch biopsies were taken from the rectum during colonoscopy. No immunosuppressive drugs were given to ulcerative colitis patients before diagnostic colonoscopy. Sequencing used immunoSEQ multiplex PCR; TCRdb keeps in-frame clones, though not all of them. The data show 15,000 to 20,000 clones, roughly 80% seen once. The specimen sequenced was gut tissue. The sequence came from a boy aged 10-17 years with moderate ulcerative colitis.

CDR3 coding DNA: TGTGCCAGCAGTTTATTGGGGACAGGGGCTTCGGGCGACTATGGCTACACCTTC. It encodes CASSLLGTGASGDYGYTF. The chain is built from TRBV27 and TRBJ1-2; TRBD1 agrees at 10 bases. CDR3 size: 18 residues. V lost 1 base to trimming and J lost 3 bases; unmatched junction nucleotides: 11. CDR1 is MNHEY and CDR2 is SMNVEV in the germline V gene (reference sequence).